These T cell receptor beta chains were read from a single sample in a study of blood T cell repertoires in COVID-19. Sequencing used immunoSEQ multiplex PCR; TCRdb keeps in-frame clones, though not all of them. In the table there are a few hundred thousand clones, 88% of which are singletons. Material: PBMCs or T cells enriched from blood (not recorded which). Every receptor here comes from a woman in her 30s who had been exposed to COVID-19. CDR3s include the opening cysteine and the closing phenylalanine or tryptophan. Each record gives: D gene, V gene, clone size, J gene, CDR3 DNA, CDR3 protein. D genes are given only for firm matches. Size values are once, few and many counts, or a class for expanded clones, and some rows have none.

NA	TRBV27	NA	TRBJ1-5	TGTGCCAGCAGTTTATCTTCACAGAGTTCTCTATATCGCAATCAGCCCCAGCATTTT	CASSLSSQSSLYRNQPQHF
TRBD1	TRBV28	NA	TRBJ2-4	TGTGCCAGCACTCCGGGACAGGGGTCCAAAAACATTCAGTACTTC	CASTPGQGSKNIQYF
TRBD2	TRBV2	NA	TRBJ2-7	TGTGCCAGCAGTGAACTAGCGGGACTAAACTCCTACGAGCAGTACTTC	CASSELAGLNSYEQYF
NA	TRBV11-2	once	TRBJ2-3	TGTGCCAGCAGCTTAGGTCGCGGCAGGGGGGCTAGCACAGATACGCAGTATTTT	CASSLGRGRGASTDTQYF
TRBD2	TRBV14	NA	TRBJ2-1	TGTGCCAGCAGCCATACGACTAGCGGGAGGGCCATCAATGAGCAGTTCTTC	CASSHTTSGRAINEQFF
TRBD1	TRBV4-2	NA	TRBJ1-3	TGTGCCAGCAGCCAAGGACAGGGGGCGGGGGGAAACACCATATATTTT	CASSQGQGAGGNTIYF
TRBD1	TRBV25-1	NA	TRBJ2-1	TGTGCCAGCAAAGGGGGCCTGAAGCTCAATGAGCAGTTCTTC	CASKGGLKLNEQFF
NA	TRBV29-1	NA	TRBJ1-2	TGCAGCGTTGAGACAGCGCCTAACTATGGCTACACCTTC	CSVETAPNYGYTF
TRBD2	TRBV10-2	NA	TRBJ2-7	TGCGCCAGCACTTCTAGCGGGAGCTTCGACTCCTACGAGCAGTACTTC	CASTSSGSFDSYEQYF
TRBD2	TRBV11-3	NA	TRBJ2-7	TGTGCCAGCAGCTTACAAGGACTAGCCCTTCCCTACGAGCAGTACTTC	CASSLQGLALPYEQYF
NA	TRBV6-2/TRBV6-3	NA	TRBJ1-5	TGTGCCAGCAGTTACTTAGGAGGGCAGCCCCAGCATTTT	CASSYLGGQPQHF
NA	TRBV27	NA	TRBJ2-7	TGTGCCAGCAGTTTATTCCAGGGGGGCAGCTCCTACGAGCAGTACTTC	CASSLFQGGSSYEQYF
TRBD1	TRBV5-1	NA	TRBJ2-7	TGCGCCAGCAGCTACGACGGGACAGGGGCCTCCTCCTACGAGCAGTACTTC	CASSYDGTGASSYEQYF
NA	TRBV5-1	NA	TRBJ1-2	TGCGCCAGCAGCTTGGCTCCGGGGTATTTCCATGGCTACACCTTC	CASSLAPGYFHGYTF
NA	TRBV7-2	NA	TRBJ2-5	TGTGCCAGCAGCTTAGTAGTAAAAGAGACCCAGTACTTC	CASSLVVKETQYF
NA	TRBV9	NA	TRBJ2-7	TGTGCCAGCAGCGTGGGGAGCGGATACTCCTACGAGCAGTACTTC	CASSVGSGYSYEQYF
TRBD2	TRBV27	NA	TRBJ2-7	TGTGCCAGCAGTTTATCCACAGGTAGCGGGGGCTCCTACGAGCAGTACTTC	CASSLSTGSGGSYEQYF
NA	TRBV19	NA	TRBJ2-3	TGTGCCAGTACCATGACTGGCACAGATACGCAGTATTTT	CASTMTGTDTQYF
TRBD2	TRBV9	few	TRBJ2-1	TGTGCCAGCAGCGTAGTACTAGCGGGAGACAATGAGCAGTTCTTC	CASSVVLAGDNEQFF
TRBD1	TRBV28	NA	TRBJ1-5	TGTGCCAGCAGGGACAGGAGCAATCAGCCCCAGCATTTT	CASRDRSNQPQHF
TRBD2	TRBV11-1	NA	TRBJ2-2	TGTGCCAGCAGCTTATTATTAGCGGGAGACGGGGAGCTGTTTTTT	CASSLLLAGDGELFF
NA	TRBV7-9	NA	TRBJ2-1	TGTGCCAGCAGCTTAGTGTCGGGCTACAATGAGCAGTTCTTC	CASSLVSGYNEQFF
TRBD1	TRBV30	once	TRBJ1-5	TGTGCCTGGAGTGCGGACAGGGTGGGTCAGCCCCAGCATTTT	CAWSADRVGQPQHF